These 29 T cell receptor beta chains were all obtained from the same sample, sequenced in a study of sequential checkpoint blockade in melanoma (dated 2019 in TCRdb). The label giving this sample's treatment or condition can be read as: randomized to nivolumab then ipilimumab (arm A) or the reverse (arm B). Library creation used the immunoSEQ multiplex PCR assay. Imported from immuneACCESS, the table was reduced by TCRdb to in-frame sequences with V and J called. These copies leave out some clones; in studies compared against another copy, an unresolved V gene accounts for under half, and the cause of the remainder is not known. Across this sample there are fewer than 15,000 clones, with over 60% seen only once. The ten most abundant clones make up more than 45% of the sample. The starting material was CD8+ T cells sorted from blood (inferred from file names), obtained from a patient given nivolumab and ipilimumab in sequence. Every receptor here comes from a human donor with melanoma.

This clone was recorded a few times. The DNA of the CDR3 is TGTGCCAGCAGCGGGGACAGGGGAGACGAGCAGTACTTC. Its protein product is CASSGDRGDEQYF. The chain joins TRBV4-2 to TRBJ2-7; 10 bases match TRBD1. V shed 5 bases, J shed 5 bases, and the junction held 3 bases outside the gene matches. CDR3 size: 13 residues. Germline assignment: CDR1 LGHNA and CDR2 YNFKEQ.

This chain uses TRBV27 with TRBJ2-7, with TRBD1 as a possible D gene (6 bases). The V end lost 6 bases, the J end lost 6 bases, and 9 bases lay between the germline ends. The germline CDR1 and CDR2 sequences are MNHEY and SMNVEV (reference sequence). This CDR3 has 11 amino acids. CDR3 bases: TGTGCCAGCAGGTCAGGGGCCGAGCAGTACTTC. Protein: CASRSGAEQYF.

By sample fraction, this clone is medium-sized. The chain couples TRBV4-3 to TRBJ2-7; 7 bases map to TRBD1. Germline CDR1 is LGHNA and CDR2 is YSLEER. The CDR3 is 16 residues long. J gave up 5 bases and V 1 base, and 11 bases lay outside the gene matches. CDR3 DNA: TGCGCCAGCAGCCAAGTACCACGTGACAGGGTGGACGAGCAGTACTTC. Its translation: CASSQVPRDRVDEQYF.

This clone was counted only a few times. The chain is built from TRBV6-1 and TRBJ1-1; perhaps TRBD1 as D (6 bases). CDR1 is MNHNS and CDR2 is SASEGT in the germline V gene. The CDR3 has 10 residues. V lost 4 bases and J lost 14, with 11 bases in between. For the CDR3, the DNA is TGTGCCAGCAGTGTAGGGGGTAGATTCTTT. It encodes CASSVGGRFF.

The J gene is TRBJ2-7, the V gene TRBV28, with 8 bases matching TRBD2. Germline trimming cut 2 bases from V and 4 bases from J; bases unmatched to any gene: 10. The germline gives CDR1 MDHEN, CDR2 SYDVKM. The CDR3 length is 16 residues. Written as DNA, the CDR3 is TGTGCCAGCAGTTTAGGTCAGCGGGGGTTTCCTTACGAGCAGTACTTC. Translated: CASSLGQRGFPYEQYF.

Note on this clone: The sample carries other DNA sequences with the same CDR3. J is TRBJ2-3 and V is TRBV6-4, with 11 bases that match TRBD2. Germline values: CDR1 MRHNA, CDR2 SNTAGT. V shed 3 bases, J shed 1 base, and the junction held 0 bases outside the gene matches. The CDR3 loop spans 15 amino acids. The CDR3 DNA is TGTGCCAGCAGTGAGACTAGCGGGGGCACAGATACGCAGTATTTT. It specifies CASSETSGGTDTQYF.

The J gene is TRBJ2-3, the V gene TRBV13; 7 positions agree with TRBD2. CDR3 length: 19 amino acids. The J segment lost 0 bases and the V segment lost 4 bases, leaving 16 bases of the junction unmatched. Germline lookup yields CDR1 PRHDT and CDR2 FYEKMQ (reference sequence). The CDR3 region is CASSSQLTASGASTDTQYF. The DNA for the CDR3 is TGTGCCAGCAGCTCGCAACTTACCGCTAGCGGAGCTAGCACAGATACGCAGTATTTT. The variable domain in full, with the rest retrieved from reference TRBV13 and TRBJ2-3, is AAGVIQSPRHLIKEKRETATLKCYPIPRHDTVYWYQQGPGQDPQFLISFYEKMQSDKGSIPDRFSAQQFSDYHSELNMSSLELGDSALYFCASSSQLTASGASTDTQYFGPGTRLTVL.

This chain joins TRBV7-6 and TRBJ1-4; tentative D call: TRBD1 (6 bases). V was clipped by 5 bases and J by 7 bases, with 17 bases between them. The CDR3 is made up of 15 amino acids. Germline values: CDR1 SGHVS, CDR2 FNYEAQ. CDR3 amino acids: CASSVIQGQAEKLFF. The CDR3 coding sequence is TGTGCCAGCAGCGTCATCCAGGGGCAAGCTGAAAAACTGTTTTTT.

The rearrangement joins TRBV19 to TRBJ2-7; maybe TRBD2 (5 bases). CDR3 length: 13 residues. The V gene lost 5 bases and the J gene lost 2 bases, with 10 bases spanning the gap. CDR1 is LNHDA and CDR2 is SQIVND in the germline V gene (reference sequence). CDR3 loop: CASSAGFAYEQYF. The CDR3 bases are TGTGCCAGTAGTGCGGGTTTTGCCTACGAGCAGTACTTC.

The chain couples TRBV7-6 to TRBJ2-7; the D gene is possibly TRBD2 (7 bases). Trimming cost V 1 base and J 6 bases, with 13 bases left between them. Per germline, CDR1 SGHVS and CDR2 FNYEAQ. CDR3 size: 14 residues. The CDR3 is CASSLGGGRVEQYF. Here the CDR3 DNA reads TGTGCCAGCAGCTTAGGGGGGGGGCGCGTCGAGCAGTACTTC.

The chain combines TRBV27 with TRBJ2-7; possibly TRBD2 for D (6 bases). The CDR3 covers 13 residues. Germline CDR1 reads MNHEY; CDR2 reads SMNVEV (reference sequence). The V gene lost 6 bases and the J gene lost 2 bases, with 11 bases spanning the gap. The CDR3 region is CASRVEGAYEQYF. CDR3 nucleotides: TGTGCCAGCAGGGTGGAGGGTGCCTACGAGCAGTACTTC.

The chain recombines TRBV6-5 with TRBJ2-1; 12 bases are a match to TRBD2. After removal of 6 bases from V and 8 bases from J, the junction contained 8 bases not matched to a gene. This CDR3 spans 15 amino acids. The germline V gene encodes CDR1 MNHEY and CDR2 SVGAGI. CDR3 loop: CASSQTSGSFYEQFF. The CDR3 region has the DNA TGTGCCAGCAGCCAGACTAGCGGGAGTTTCTATGAGCAGTTCTTC.

The chain has TRBV5-1 and TRBJ2-3; 11 nucleotides match TRBD2. V gave up 4 bases and J gave up 1 base; unmatched junction bases: 2. Germline V gene data show CDR1 as SGHRS and CDR2 as YFSETQ. The CDR3 sequence is 15 residues long. Here the CDR3 DNA reads TGCGCCAGCAGCCAACTAGCGGGGGGCACAGATACGCAGTATTTT. Amino acids: CASSQLAGGTDTQYF.

The genes are TRBV7-2 and TRBJ2-7, with a weak D call TRBD1 (6 bases). This CDR3 has 15 amino acids. Germline CDR1 is SGHTA and CDR2 is FQGNSA. V was trimmed by 5 bases and J by 4 bases, leaving 18 bases between them. CDR3 loop: CASSGNRDNIYEQYF. Here the CDR3 DNA reads TGTGCCAGCAGCGGAAACCGGGACAACATTTACGAGCAGTACTTC.

V is TRBV6-5 and J is TRBJ2-7; 7 nucleotides line up with TRBD1. The CDR3 spans 13 residues. The trim removed 6 bases at V and 5 bases at J, leaving 7 bases unmatched. Germline CDR1 is MNHEY and CDR2 is SVGAGI. CDR3 residues: CASRPSDRDEQYF. The CDR3 DNA reads TGTGCCAGCAGACCTTCCGACAGGGACGAGCAGTACTTC.

The sample holds one count of this clone. This chain links TRBV2 with TRBJ2-7, with TRBD1 identical over 7 bases. The CDR3 is 13 amino acids. CDR1 SNHLY and CDR2 FYNNEI come from the germline V gene. Unmatched junction bases numbered 9, after V lost 6 bases and J lost 7 bases. The CDR3 reads CASRQPDRDEQYF. CDR3 coding DNA: TGTGCCAGCAGACAACCCGACAGGGATGAGCAGTACTTC.

This clone was seen a handful of times. The chain uses TRBV7-2 and TRBJ1-3; no clear D. The CDR3 loop spans 17 amino acids. Germline CDR1 SGHTA, CDR2 FQGNSA. V was shortened by 1 base and J by 0 bases, with 13 bases between the two germline ends. CDR3 region: CASSLVVAPFSGNTIYF. CDR3 DNA sequence: TGTGCCAGCAGCTTAGTTGTGGCACCCTTCTCTGGAAACACCATATATTTT.

Concerning this clone: Other nucleotide sequences from this sample produce the same CDR3. The chain combines TRBV4-1 with TRBJ1-5, with 10 bases aligning to TRBD1. This CDR3 contains 14 residues. With V trimmed by 4 bases and J by 6 bases, 3 bases remained unmatched. Looked up from germline, CDR1 is MGHRA and CDR2 is YSYEKL. CDR3 in DNA: TGCGCCAGCAGCCTCGGACAGGGGGGTCAGCCCCAGCATTTT. As protein: CASSLGQGGQPQHF.

The chain carries TRBV2 and TRBJ2-7; D not resolved. This CDR3 spans 15 amino acids. V lost 2 bases and J lost 0, with 11 bases in between. CDR1 is SNHLY and CDR2 is FYNNEI in the germline V gene. The CDR3 bases are TGTGCCAGCAGTGAAATTGGCGGCACCTCCTACGAGCAGTACTTC. Its protein is CASSEIGGTSYEQYF.

This clone occurred once. The gene calls are TRBV4-3 and TRBJ2-7; 8 bases are a match to TRBD1. The CDR3 covers 17 residues. V dropped 0 bases and J dropped 0; count of bases not matched to a gene: 7. The germline gives CDR1 LGHNA, CDR2 YSLEER. DNA for the CDR3: TGCGCCAGCAGCCAAGAGGTAGGACAGGGCATCTCCTACGAGCAGTACTTC. Protein: CASSQEVGQGISYEQYF.

The gene calls are TRBV13 and TRBJ2-2; no clear D. V lost 2 bases, J lost 0 bases, and 13 bases lay in between. This CDR3 is built from 17 residues. Germline V CDR1 and CDR2: PRHDT, FYEKMQ (reference sequence). The DNA of the CDR3 is TGTGCCAGCAGCTTACTCGGAGAGAGCGCGAACACCGGGGAGCTGTTTTTT. This sequence encodes CASSLLGESANTGELFF.

The chain carries TRBV2 and TRBJ2-7, with unresolved D. CDR1 is SNHLY, CDR2 FYNNEI, per germline. The length of the CDR3 is 13 residues. Trimming shortened V by 1 base and J by 7 bases, and 11 bases separated the two germline ends. In nucleotides, the CDR3 is TGTGCCAGCAGTGAAGGTGCCCTGCGGGAGCAGTACTTC. This encodes CASSEGALREQYF.

V is TRBV19 and J is TRBJ1-5, with TRBD1 matching over 7 bases. The ends lost 2 bases at V and 0 bases at J; junction bases unmatched: 4. From germline, CDR1 is LNHDA and CDR2 SQIVND (reference sequence). CDR3 length equals 16 residues. The CDR3 loop is CASSIRGPYSNQPQHF. DNA for the CDR3: TGTGCCAGTAGTATAAGGGGGCCCTATAGCAATCAGCCCCAGCATTTT.

V gene TRBV27 combines with J gene TRBJ2-5; D may be TRBD1 (5 bases). The germline CDR1 and CDR2 sequences are MNHEY and SMNVEV (reference sequence). The CDR3 contains 12 residues. Trimming removed 6 bases at V and 4 bases at J, with 9 bases between. The CDR3 protein is CASRGVAETQYF. The CDR3 region has the DNA TGTGCCAGCAGAGGGGTTGCAGAGACCCAGTACTTC.

This chain uses TRBV30 with TRBJ1-1, with 7 bases lining up with TRBD1. V gave up 1 base and J gave up 3 bases; unmatched junction bases: 2. CDR1 and CDR2 (germline): GTSNPN, SVGIG (reference sequence). The CDR3 is 13 residues long. CDR3 sequence: CAWSGQGYTEAFF. CDR3 coding DNA: TGTGCCTGGAGTGGACAGGGATACACTGAAGCTTTCTTT.

This clone ranks as medium-sized. The chain combines TRBV9 with TRBJ2-7; 8 bases fit TRBD1. J lost 5 bases, V lost 3 bases, and 4 bases had no gene match. This CDR3 contains 13 residues. Germline CDR1 reads SGDLS; CDR2 reads YYNGEE. CDR3 DNA: TGTGCCAGCAGCGGCGGGACAGGTGACGAGCAGTACTTC. Its translation: CASSGGTGDEQYF. Using reference TRBV9 and TRBJ2-7 for the parts outside the CDR3, the full variable domain is DSGVTQTPKHLITATGQRVTLRCSPRSGDLSVYWYQQSLDQGLQFLIQYYNGEERAKGNILERFSAQQFPDLHSELNLSSLELGDSALYFCASSGGTGDEQYFGPGTRLTVT.

This rearrangement joins TRBV5-4 to TRBJ2-7; unclear D gene. The CDR3 runs 14 residues. Trimming left V 4 bases short and J 4 bases short, with 15 bases between. Per germline, CDR1 SGHNT and CDR2 YYREEE (reference sequence). The CDR3 loop reads CASSVQEFSYEQYF. The DNA for the CDR3 is TGTGCCAGCAGCGTCCAGGAATTTTCGTACGAGCAGTACTTC.

The V gene is TRBV7-9, the J gene TRBJ1-3; 9 bases fit TRBD1. J gave up 4 bases and V 5 bases, and 3 bases lay outside the gene matches. CDR3 length: 14 amino acids. CDR1 is SEHNR and CDR2 is FQNEAQ in the germline V gene (reference sequence). The CDR3 DNA reads TGTGCCAGCAGCCTTACAGGGGGCGGAAACACCATATATTTT. This translates into CASSLTGGGNTIYF. Looking up the rest from reference TRBV7-9 and TRBJ1-3 gives the full variable domain: DTGVSQNPRHKITKRGQNVTFRCDPISEHNRLYWYRQTLGQGPEFLTYFQNEAQLEKSRLLSDRFSAERPKGSFSTLEIQRTEQGDSAMYLCASSLTGGGNTIYFGEGSWLTVV.

This clone counts as medium-sized. The chain employs TRBV6-5 and TRBJ2-1; D gene unclear. The CDR3 sequence is 14 residues long. Germline CDR1 MNHEY, CDR2 SVGAGI. Trimming took 10 bases from V and 2 from J, leaving 15 bases between them. CDR3 sequence (DNA): TGTGCCACCTCAGAGGCGGTCCCCTACAATGAGCAGTTCTTC. It translates to CATSEAVPYNEQFF.